The T cell receptor (beta chain) under discussion was sequenced for a study of T cells in Graves' hyperthyroidism and ophthalmopathy. Study at large: Before treatment of any kind, peripheral blood was taken at initial diagnosis. Study outcomes and limitations: A model of 13 V-J features distinguished ophthalmopathy from stable hyperthyroidism.

Germline V gene data show CDR1 as SGDLS and CDR2 as YYNGEE. V lost 2 bases to trimming and J lost 7 bases, with 6 bases between them. The CDR3 runs to 12 residues. Uncontrolled infection, other autoimmune disease, pregnancy or lactation disqualified patients from enrolment. Using RNA transcripts as the source, TCR beta CDR3 regions were amplified. First-round RT-PCR targeting the TCR CDR3 was performed with the HTBI primer set. TCRdb reprocessed the multiplex PCR reads with MiXCR, giving one entry per CDR3 protein. The sample carries about 640,000 distinct CDR3 sequences, about 14% recorded once. Comments on this clonotype: Its antigen is unknown.

J is TRBJ2-2 and V is TRBV9; tentatively, D is TRBD2 (6 bases). Sequencing was done on a sample of blood. The TCR sequence derives from a woman aged 50 to 60 with Graves' ophthalmopathy. CDR3: CASSVGGGELFF. In nucleotides, the CDR3 is TGTGCCAGCAGCGTGGGAGGCGGGGAGCTGTTTTTT. The whole variable domain, filled in from reference TRBV9 and TRBJ2-2, reads DSGVTQTPKHLITATGQRVTLRCSPRSGDLSVYWYQQSLDQGLQFLIQYYNGEERAKGNILERFSAQQFPDLHSELNLSSLELGDSALYFCASSVGGGELFFGEGSRLTVL.